Here is one T cell receptor beta chain with its context. Its target is not known. The source of the sample is a study of graft-versus-host responses after intestinal transplantation. Overall study: The recipients all started with anti-thymocyte globulin induction and then took tacrolimus and steroids for three to four years.

Here immunoSEQ multiplex PCR was the method, and the copy in TCRdb shows in-frame clones only, minus some. Of approximately 58,000 clones in the sample, around nine tenths are singletons; the top ten hold 2.7%. Study-wide results and limits: When patients had graft-donor T cell macrochimerism, their allografts held high graft-versus-host to host-versus-graft clonal ratios. Researchers found GvH clones in recipient marrow, and some showed up first in ileum or blood.

CDR1 MNHNS and CDR2 SASEGT come from the germline V gene. V was cut by 4 bases and J by 5 bases, with 5 bases left in between. CDR3 length equals 11 residues. This chain connects TRBV6-1 to TRBJ1-2; D not certain. The TCR comes from a human patient who received an intestinal transplant, so some T cells may come from the graft donor. Sequenced here: PBMCs, sampled around 120 days after intestinal transplantation. The CDR3 protein is CASSGGYGYTF. CDR3 in DNA: TGTGCCAGCAGTGGAGGGTATGGCTACACCTTC.